Listed here are 26 T cell receptor beta chains from one sample, sequenced in a study of blood T cell repertoires in COVID-19. Assay: immunoSEQ multiplex PCR; the TCRdb copy retains only in-frame clones and omits some. Of approximately 270,000 clones listed, approximately 86% were seen once; the top ten hold about 8.7%. Material: peripheral blood. These receptors all stem from a man aged 40-50 years with active or convalescent COVID-19.

V is TRBV18 and J is TRBJ1-6; 8 bases are a match to TRBD1. This CDR3 has 14 amino acids. Trimming took 4 bases from V and 7 from J; bases not matched to a gene: 3. Germline lookup yields CDR1 KGHSH and CDR2 LQKENI. The DNA for the CDR3 is TGTGCCAGCTCACGGGACAGGCGGAATTCACCCCTCCACTTT. It yields the protein CASSRDRRNSPLHF.

This clone has only a few counts. V and J are TRBV24-1 and TRBJ1-2, with TRBD1 identical over 10 bases. The V gene's germline CDR1 is KGHDR and CDR2 SFDVKD. The CDR3 sequence is 18 residues long. The V segment lost 3 bases and the J segment 0 bases; nucleotides outside the gene matches: 9. This CDR3 is CATSDPRDRGRANYGYTF. The CDR3 DNA reads as TGTGCCACCAGTGATCCCCGGGACAGGGGCCGAGCTAACTATGGCTACACCTTC.

The CDR3 loop reads CASSPRQGAFNEQFF. Written as DNA, the CDR3 is TGTGCCAGCAGTCCCCGGCAGGGGGCTTTCAATGAGCAGTTCTTC. The genes are TRBV27 and TRBJ2-1; TRBD1 matches at 8 bases. This CDR3 comprises 15 residues. Germline trimming cut 5 bases from V and 6 bases from J; bases unmatched to any gene: 9. Germline CDR1 is MNHEY and CDR2 is SMNVEV (reference sequence).

CDR3 in amino acids: CASRFNRGPYYNEQFF. Written as DNA, the CDR3 is TGTGCCAGCAGGTTTAACAGGGGGCCCTACTACAATGAGCAGTTCTTC. The rearrangement links TRBV2 to TRBJ2-1; 9 positions agree with TRBD1. This CDR3 region has 16 residues. Per germline, CDR1 SNHLY and CDR2 FYNNEI. Losses at the gene ends were 6 bases for V and 3 bases for J; bases not matched to a gene: 9.

Comments on this clone: Within the sample, other DNA sequences also encode this same CDR3. The CDR3 nucleotides are TGTGCCAGCAGCGGGCTAGTAGTTAATGAGCAGTTCTTC. Translating it yields CASSGLVVNEQFF. This chain uses TRBV9 with TRBJ2-1; D gene uncertain. The germline gives CDR1 SGDLS, CDR2 YYNGEE. This CDR3 has 13 residues. With 3 bases removed from V and 7 bases from J, the gap between germline ends came to 11 bases.

This rearrangement joins TRBV29-1 to TRBJ2-7; D is possibly TRBD2 (5 bases). The CDR3 runs to 15 residues. Germline V gives CDR1 SQVTM, CDR2 ANQGSEA. V was shortened by 0 bases and J by 7 bases, with 19 bases between the two germline ends. CDR3 protein: CSVEDGRLGLREQYF. DNA of the CDR3: TGCAGCGTTGAAGATGGGAGACTGGGGTTGAGGGAGCAGTACTTC.

The V and J genes are TRBV10-3 and TRBJ1-2; 7 bases align to TRBD1. V was clipped by 3 bases and J by 3 bases; unmatched bases: 4. From germline, CDR1 is ENHRY and CDR2 SYGVKD. The CDR3 extends over 14 amino acids. The CDR3 spells CAISEAGGDYGYTF. Written as DNA, the CDR3 is TGTGCCATCAGTGAAGCAGGGGGAGACTATGGCTACACCTTC.

The rearrangement joins TRBV4-1 to TRBJ2-2, with TRBD1 identical over 8 bases. V was pared by 4 bases and J by 2 bases, with 9 bases of the junction left unmatched. Looked up from germline, CDR1 is MGHRA and CDR2 is YSYEKL. The CDR3 spans 17 residues. Written as DNA, the CDR3 is TGCGCCAGCAGCCTCGGGTTGGACAGGGTCAACACCGGGGAGCTGTTTTTT. Translated, it gives CASSLGLDRVNTGELFF.

The rearrangement links TRBV7-3 to TRBJ2-1, with 7 bases identical to TRBD2. This CDR3 has 13 amino acids. Trimming removed 5 bases from V and 10 bases from J; junction bases left unmatched: 8. Germline V lookup: CDR1 SGHTA, CDR2 FQGTGA. The CDR3 sequence: CASSQSRGDEQFF. The CDR3 DNA reads as TGTGCCAGCAGCCAAAGCCGGGGGGACGAGCAGTTCTTC.

The J gene is TRBJ1-5, the V gene TRBV30, with 8 bases that match TRBD1. Germline V CDR1 and CDR2: GTSNPN, SVGIG (reference sequence). CDR3 length equals 14 residues. The J segment lost 6 bases and the V segment lost 1 base, leaving 5 bases of the junction unmatched. CDR3 sequence reads: CAWSARTGSQPQHF. In DNA form, the CDR3 reads TGTGCCTGGAGTGCTCGGACAGGGAGTCAGCCCCAGCATTTT.

V is TRBV10-1 and J is TRBJ2-2; 8 nucleotides line up with TRBD2. The V segment lost 0 bases and the J segment 1 base; nucleotides outside the gene matches: 4. CDR3 length: 17 amino acids. CDR1 and CDR2 from the germline V gene are WNHNN and SYGVQD (reference sequence). CDR3 bases: TGCGCCAGCAGTGAGTCCGGGCTAGCGGGGAACACCGGGGAGCTGTTTTTT. This translates into CASSESGLAGNTGELFF.

CDR3 coding DNA: TGTGCCTGGAGTGTACCATCGGGCGAGCAGTACTTC. Amino acids: CAWSVPSGEQYF. The V call is TRBV30, the J call TRBJ2-7, with D unresolved. The CDR3 totals 12 residues. Trimming took off 0 bases at V and 6 bases at J, with 9 bases between the two ends. Germline-derived CDR1 and CDR2 are GTSNPN and SVGIG (reference sequence).

J is TRBJ2-3 and V is TRBV10-3; 7 bases fit TRBD2. There are 15 residues in the CDR3. V was pared by 3 bases and J by 4 bases, with 7 bases of the junction left unmatched. Germline values: CDR1 ENHRY, CDR2 SYGVKD. The CDR3 region has the DNA TGTGCCATCAGTGAATCAACTACTAGCGCAGATACGCAGTATTTT. It yields the protein CAISESTTSADTQYF.

The rearrangement joins TRBV5-1 to TRBJ2-7, with TRBD1 as a possible D gene (5 bases). Germline values: CDR1 SGHRS, CDR2 YFSETQ. V shed 4 bases and J shed 1 base, with 18 bases lying between them. The CDR3 consists of 16 residues. The CDR3: CASSPGWGLVSYEQYF. DNA for the CDR3: TGCGCCAGCAGCCCCGGATGGGGCCTTGTATCCTACGAGCAGTACTTC.

This clone was found a few times. The chain has TRBV30 and TRBJ2-2; D might be TRBD2 (5 bases). The CDR3 consists of 14 residues. Germline-derived CDR1 and CDR2 are GTSNPN and SVGIG (reference sequence). The V end lost 1 base, the J end lost 0 bases, and 6 bases lay between the germline ends. In DNA form, the CDR3 reads TGTGCCTGGAGTGCGGGGACGAACACCGGGGAGCTGTTTTTT. It is translated as CAWSAGTNTGELFF.

This chain joins TRBV28 and TRBJ2-3; D perhaps matches TRBD1 (7 bases). Germline CDR1 MDHEN, CDR2 SYDVKM. V gave up 6 bases and J gave up 6 bases, with 16 bases separating them. The CDR3 has 14 residues. CDR3 sequence: CASRADRAGDTQYF. In DNA form, the CDR3 reads TGTGCCAGCAGAGCCGACAGGGCGGGGGATACGCAGTATTTT.

The V gene is TRBV20-1, the J gene TRBJ2-3, with 7 positions matching TRBD2. This CDR3 has 11 amino acids. The germline V gene has CDR1 DFQATT and CDR2 SNEGSKA (reference sequence). V trimming: 5 bases; J trimming: 12 bases; junction bases outside the gene matches: 8. CDR3 residues: CSALRSGVQYF. The CDR3 DNA follows: TGCAGTGCTCTTCGGAGCGGGGTACAGTATTTT.

The chain is built from TRBV7-8 and TRBJ1-5, with 7 bases that match TRBD1. J was trimmed by 4 bases and V by 5 bases; bases with no gene match: 8. The CDR3 spans 15 residues. Germline lookup yields CDR1 SGHVS and CDR2 FQNEAQ. CDR3 amino acids: CASSIGTAHNQPQHF. CDR3 nucleotides: TGTGCCAGCAGCATTGGGACAGCCCATAATCAGCCCCAGCATTTT.

The CDR3: CASSYSAGANEKLFF. The CDR3 region has the DNA TGTGCCAGCAGTTACTCGGCAGGGGCAAATGAAAAACTGTTTTTT. The chain combines TRBV6-5 with TRBJ1-4, with D maybe TRBD1 (6 bases). This CDR3 is built from 15 residues. Between the trimmed V and J ends, which lost 0 bases and 5 bases, there was a span of 10 bases. Germline assignment: CDR1 MNHEY and CDR2 SVGAGI.

The chain joins TRBV5-1 to TRBJ2-3, with D hard to call. Deletions cut 0 bases from V and 1 base from J, with 9 bases between. This CDR3 is 15 amino acids long. CDR1 is SGHRS and CDR2 is YFSETQ in the germline V gene. CDR3 in amino acids: CASSLDWAGTDTQYF. In DNA form, the CDR3 reads TGCGCCAGCAGCTTGGATTGGGCCGGCACAGATACGCAGTATTTT.

The chain has TRBV29-1 and TRBJ2-1, with a possible D match to TRBD1 (5 bases). CDR1 is SQVTM, CDR2 ANQGSEA, per germline. Trimming stripped 6 bases from V and 6 bases from J, with 12 bases between. This CDR3 comprises 12 residues. CDR3 in DNA: TGCAGCGTCTTGCAGGGCCTCAATGAGCAGTTCTTC. Its protein product is CSVLQGLNEQFF.

V and J are TRBV12-5 and TRBJ2-7; tentatively, D is TRBD1 (6 bases). The V and J ends lost 8 bases and 2 bases respectively, with 10 bases between them. Per the germline V gene, CDR1 is LGHNT and CDR2 is FRNRAP. This CDR3 is built from 12 residues. CDR3 DNA sequence: TGTGCTAGTTGGGACACCCCCTACGAGCAGTACTTC. It yields the protein CASWDTPYEQYF.

The V call is TRBV28, the J call TRBJ1-5; 8 bases are shared with TRBD1. V shed 3 bases and J 2 bases; nucleotides not matched to a gene: 6. CDR3 length: 16 residues. The V gene's germline CDR1 is MDHEN and CDR2 SYDVKM. The CDR3 coding sequence is TGTGCCAGCAGTTTCCGGACAGGGATTGGCAATCAGCCCCAGCATTTT. It yields the protein CASSFRTGIGNQPQHF.

The V and J genes are TRBV28 and TRBJ1-1, with TRBD1 matching over 10 bases. Trimming cost V 2 bases and J 12 bases; bases outside gene matches: 6. The CDR3 length is 13 residues. Germline CDR1 reads MDHEN; CDR2 reads SYDVKM. CDR3 DNA: TGTGCCAGCAGTTTACAGGACAGGGGGGATACTTTCTTT. Amino acids: CASSLQDRGDTFF.

This clone came up once. The genes are TRBV6-5 and TRBJ2-7; tentative D call: TRBD1 (6 bases). CDR1 is MNHEY and CDR2 is SVGAGI in the germline V gene. V was pared by 6 bases and J by 3 bases, with 15 bases between. CDR3 length: 14 residues. The CDR3 reads CASRTGTNVYEQYF. CDR3 nucleotide sequence: TGTGCCAGCAGAACCGGGACAAATGTCTACGAGCAGTACTTC.

This rearrangement joins TRBV2 to TRBJ1-6, with 11 bases that match TRBD1. This CDR3 comprises 14 residues. Germline values: CDR1 SNHLY, CDR2 FYNNEI. Germline trimming cut 4 bases from V and 10 bases from J; bases unmatched to any gene: 3. The chain's CDR3 is CASSGGQGGSPLHF. As DNA, the CDR3 is TGTGCCAGCAGTGGGGGACAGGGGGGATCACCCCTCCACTTT. Together with reference TRBV2 and TRBJ1-6, the CDR3 gives the full variable domain: EPEVTQTPSHQVTQMGQEVILRCVPISNHLYFYWYRQILGQKVEFLVSFYNNEISEKSEIFDDQFSVERPDGSNFTLKIRSTKLEDSAMYFCASSGGQGGSPLHFGNGTRLTVT.